These 30 T cell receptor beta chains originate from one sample sequenced in a study of shared clonotypes between healthy human individuals. Clones were read by immunoSEQ multiplex PCR, and TCRdb kept only the in-frame ones, dropping some. Of a few hundred thousand clones detected, less than 75% appear once; the ten largest clones hold about 9.4%. The sample consisted of memory CD4+ T cells sorted from blood. Regarding subset: CD45RA-negative fraction. The receptors derive from a man younger than 45 in good health.

The chain carries TRBV9 and TRBJ1-3, with 9 nucleotides matching TRBD1. CDR3 length: 14 residues. Germline trimming cut 0 bases from V and 7 bases from J; bases unmatched to any gene: 2. From germline, CDR1 is SGDLS and CDR2 YYNGEE. In DNA, the CDR3 is TGTGCCAGCAGCGTAGGAGACAGGGGGAACACCATATATTTT. The encoded protein is CASSVGDRGNTIYF.

V usage is TRBV28 and J usage is TRBJ1-5, with D perhaps matching TRBD1 (6 bases). The germline V gene encodes CDR1 MDHEN and CDR2 SYDVKM. The CDR3 loop spans 15 amino acids. The ends were cut back, 5 bases at V and 3 bases at J, with 14 bases in the middle. The CDR3 spells CASSHRVQVNQPQHF. As DNA, the CDR3 is TGTGCCAGCAGTCACAGGGTACAGGTCAATCAGCCCCAGCATTTT. Full variable domain (outside the CDR3, taken from reference TRBV28 and TRBJ1-5): DVKVTQSSRYLVKRTGEKVFLECVQDMDHENMFWYRQDPGLGLRLIYFSYDVKMKEKGDIPEGYSVSREKKERFSLILESASTNQTSMYLCASSHRVQVNQPQHFGDGTRLSIL.

The chain employs TRBV2 and TRBJ1-4; D is unresolved. Germline values: CDR1 SNHLY, CDR2 FYNNEI. The CDR3 sequence is 13 residues long. V gave up 11 bases and J gave up 7 bases, with 17 bases separating them. The CDR3 sequence: CAWGGQEGEKLFF. CDR3 DNA: TGTGCCTGGGGAGGCCAGGAGGGTGAAAAACTGTTTTTT.

To note about this clone: This specimen includes other DNA sequences encoding the same CDR3. The chain is built from TRBV11-3 and TRBJ2-2, with D possibly matching TRBD2 (6 bases). The CDR3 extends over 13 amino acids. Per the germline V gene, CDR1 is SGHNT and CDR2 is YENEEA. Between the trimmed V and J ends, which lost 1 base and 6 bases, there was a span of 6 bases. The DNA for the CDR3 is TGTGCCAGCAGCTTAGCGGGGGCCGGGGAGCTGTTTTTT. Protein product: CASSLAGAGELFF.

The rearrangement links TRBV5-6 to TRBJ2-3, with D hard to call. V shed 0 bases and J shed 3 bases, with 11 bases lying between them. Germline CDR1 reads SGHDT; CDR2 reads YYEEEE. CDR3 size: 15 residues. The CDR3 nucleotides read TGTGCCAGCAGCTTGGTCGCGACCTCTACAGATACGCAGTATTTT. Encoded protein: CASSLVATSTDTQYF.

V is TRBV28 and J is TRBJ2-5, with TRBD1 matching 7 bases. V shed 6 bases, J shed 8 bases, and the junction held 9 bases outside the gene matches. There are 13 residues in the CDR3. In germline, CDR1 is MDHEN, CDR2 SYDVKM. CDR3 DNA sequence: TGTGCCAGCAGAAGGAACAGGGGATTTACCCAGTACTTC. It is translated as CASRRNRGFTQYF.

The gene calls are TRBV2 and TRBJ2-5; possibly TRBD1 for D (6 bases). The CDR3 is 17 amino acids. With 6 bases removed from V and 5 bases from J, the gap between germline ends came to 25 bases. Germline CDR1 SNHLY, CDR2 FYNNEI. CDR3 in DNA: TGTGCCAGCAGGAGCTTAAGAGTTGCAGGGGACACCGAGACCCAGTACTTC. Protein product: CASRSLRVAGDTETQYF.

V gene TRBV5-1 combines with J gene TRBJ1-1, with D uncertain. V shed 3 bases and J shed 1 base, with 7 bases lying between them. The CDR3 length is 13 residues. Germline CDR1 reads SGHRS; CDR2 reads YFSETQ. Written as DNA, the CDR3 is TGCGCCAGCAGCTCAGGACGGAACACTGAAGCTTTCTTT. This translates into CASSSGRNTEAFF.

V gene TRBV5-5 combines with J gene TRBJ2-4; D gene uncertain. The V end lost 1 base, the J end lost 0 bases, and 5 bases lay between the germline ends. Germline CDR1 SGHKS, CDR2 YYEKEE (reference sequence). The CDR3 is 14 amino acids. DNA for the CDR3: TGTGCCAGCAGCTTGTACCTAGCCAAAAACATTCAGTACTTC. Residues: CASSLYLAKNIQYF.

The chain carries TRBV7-2 and TRBJ2-1; a weak D match, TRBD1 (5 bases). The CDR3 is 15 amino acids. The V gene's germline CDR1 is SGHTA and CDR2 FQGNSA. The ends were cut back, 4 bases at V and 1 base at J, with 11 bases in the middle. For the CDR3, the DNA is TGTGCCAGCAGCTCCTCAAAGGGGTCCTACAATGAGCAGTTCTTC. Protein: CASSSSKGSYNEQFF.

Comment on this clone: At one boundary the junction diverges from the germline segment, which might be a read error. The chain couples TRBV6-1 to TRBJ2-3, with D possibly TRBD1 on 6 matching bases. This CDR3 contains 16 residues. Germline CDR1 MNHNS, CDR2 SASEGT. The CDR3 bases are TGTGCCAGCAGTGAACGGGACACCGCCTTTAGGGATACACAGTATTTT. It is translated as CASSERDTAFRDTQYF.

The rearrangement links TRBV2 to TRBJ2-6; no clear D gene. Looked up from germline, CDR1 is SNHLY and CDR2 is FYNNEI. The CDR3 sequence is 15 residues long. Trimming stripped 5 bases from V and 0 bases from J, with 8 bases between. CDR3 DNA sequence: TGTGCCAGCAGTTCTCAAGCCTCTGGGGCCAACGTCCTGACTTTC. Its protein is CASSSQASGANVLTF. Variable domain in full (rest from reference TRBV2 and TRBJ2-6): EPEVTQTPSHQVTQMGQEVILRCVPISNHLYFYWYRQILGQKVEFLVSFYNNEISEKSEIFDDQFSVERPDGSNFTLKIRSTKLEDSAMYFCASSSQASGANVLTFGAGSRLTVL.

The chain uses TRBV30 and TRBJ2-1; 9 positions match TRBD2. In germline, CDR1 is GTSNPN, CDR2 SVGIG (reference sequence). CDR3 length: 18 amino acids. V was clipped by 8 bases and J by 0 bases; unmatched bases: 17. The CDR3 region is CALRLAATPASSYNEQFF. The CDR3 nucleotides read TGTGCCCTGCGACTAGCGGCGACCCCCGCGAGCTCCTACAATGAGCAGTTCTTC.

The chain carries TRBV28 and TRBJ1-5; no reliable D call. There are 13 residues in the CDR3. The germline V and J ends were trimmed by 2 bases and 3 bases, with 5 bases remaining between them. The germline V gene has CDR1 MDHEN and CDR2 SYDVKM. The CDR3 sequence is CASSLDVNQPQHF. The CDR3 region has the DNA TGTGCCAGCAGTTTAGATGTCAATCAGCCCCAGCATTTT.

This sequence joins TRBV5-1 and TRBJ2-7; 8 bases fit TRBD1. The CDR3 totals 13 residues. Per germline, CDR1 SGHRS and CDR2 YFSETQ. V shed 7 bases, J shed 6 bases, and the junction held 9 bases outside the gene matches. This CDR3 reads CASPVQGDGEQYF. In nucleotides, the CDR3 is TGCGCCAGCCCTGTACAGGGGGACGGCGAGCAGTACTTC.

The chain uses TRBV28 and TRBJ2-7; D gene ambiguous. Germline lookup yields CDR1 MDHEN and CDR2 SYDVKM. The CDR3 runs to 12 residues. V was cut by 2 bases and J by 6 bases, with 8 bases left in between. CDR3 nucleotide sequence: TGTGCCAGCAGTTTAACGGCAGGCGAGCAGTACTTC. It encodes CASSLTAGEQYF.

The V gene is TRBV18, the J gene TRBJ1-4; D is unclear. The CDR3 consists of 17 residues. Trimming shortened V by 3 bases and J by 7 bases, and 21 bases separated the two germline ends. CDR1 KGHSH and CDR2 LQKENI come from the germline V gene. CDR3 in amino acids: CASSPLPPGRWGEKLFF. In DNA form, the CDR3 reads TGTGCCAGCTCACCGCTCCCCCCGGGCCGCTGGGGTGAAAAACTGTTTTTT. Full variable domain (outside the CDR3, taken from reference TRBV18 and TRBJ1-4): NAGVMQNPRHLVRRRGQEARLRCSPMKGHSHVYWYRQLPEEGLKFMVYLQKENIIDESGMPKERFSAEFPKEGPSILRIQQVVRGDSAAYFCASSPLPPGRWGEKLFFGSGTQLSVL.

This chain uses TRBV20-1 with TRBJ2-1, with unresolved D. The germline V gene has CDR1 DFQATT and CDR2 SNEGSKA (reference sequence). Deletions cut 3 bases from V and 5 bases from J, with 5 bases between. The CDR3 length is 11 residues. As DNA, the CDR3 is TGCAGTGCTAGTAAGAACAATGAGCAGTTCTTC. Protein sequence: CSASKNNEQFF.

The gene calls are TRBV6-4 and TRBJ2-1; the D is unclear. V dropped 4 bases and J dropped 0 bases, with 10 bases sitting between them. CDR3 length equals 15 residues. Germline CDR1 reads MRHNA; CDR2 reads SNTAGT. The CDR3, as DNA: TGTGCCAGCAGTGTCGGAGCTAGCTCCTACAATGAGCAGTTCTTC. Residues: CASSVGASSYNEQFF.

There are a few counts of this clone. The chain joins TRBV5-5 to TRBJ2-6; D is undetermined. V lost 6 bases and J 2 bases, leaving 9 bases between the germline ends. The CDR3 extends over 14 amino acids. CDR1 is SGHKS and CDR2 is YYEKEE in the germline V gene (reference sequence). CDR3 DNA sequence: TGTGCCAGCACCTGGCAGACTGGGGCCAACGTCCTGACTTTC. Residues: CASTWQTGANVLTF.

This clone was picked up many times. The chain carries TRBV25-1 and TRBJ1-3; 9 bases align to TRBD1. V dropped 1 base and J dropped 4; count of bases not matched to a gene: 8. Germline lookup yields CDR1 MGHDK and CDR2 SYGVNS. This CDR3 spans 17 amino acids. The CDR3 DNA sequence: TGTGCCAGCAGTGAATGGGGGGGACAGGGCCCAGGAAACACCATATATTTT. Protein sequence: CASSEWGGQGPGNTIYF.

The chain couples TRBV6-1 to TRBJ2-7, with 8 bases matching TRBD2. Germline-derived CDR1 and CDR2 are MNHNS and SASEGT. V lost 6 bases and J lost 4; bases outside the gene matches: 11. The CDR3 loop spans 15 amino acids. CDR3 sequence (DNA): TGTGCCAGCAGGGATGTCTGGACTAGCACTTACGAGCAGTACTTC. This sequence encodes CASRDVWTSTYEQYF.

This clone was observed a single time. The chain carries TRBV18 and TRBJ2-1, with TRBD1 identical over 9 bases. This CDR3 contains 15 residues. Germline CDR1 reads KGHSH; CDR2 reads LQKENI. J gave up 8 bases and V 6 bases, and 11 bases lay outside the gene matches. The CDR3 here is CASSQNRQGGDEQFF. The CDR3 region has the DNA TGTGCCAGCTCGCAGAACCGACAGGGGGGGGATGAGCAGTTCTTC.

With regard to this clone: A far more abundant clone sits one base away, making this likely a read error. The rearrangement joins TRBV7-3 to TRBJ1-1; D is uncertain. Germline V gives CDR1 SGHTA, CDR2 FQGTGA. The CDR3 sequence is 15 residues long. Trimming left V 1 base short and J 0 bases short, with 9 bases between. CDR3 amino acids: CASSLKAFVNTEAFF. In DNA form, the CDR3 reads TGTGCCAGCAGCTTAAAGGCATTCGTGAACACTGAAGCTTTCTTT.

V and J are TRBV6-5 and TRBJ2-5; 10 bases align to TRBD2. J gave up 4 bases and V 5 bases, and 4 bases lay outside the gene matches. The CDR3 has 14 amino acids. Per the germline V gene, CDR1 is MNHEY and CDR2 is SVGAGI. DNA of the CDR3: TGTGCCAGCAGTAGCGGGAGGGCGAGAGAGACCCAGTACTTC. It codes for CASSSGRARETQYF.

The chain uses TRBV7-8 and TRBJ2-6; the match to TRBD1 covers 10 bases. With V trimmed by 5 bases and J by 3 bases, 13 bases remained unmatched. The germline V gene encodes CDR1 SGHVS and CDR2 FQNEAQ. The length of the CDR3 is 19 residues. The DNA of the CDR3 is TGTGCCAGCAGCCCCCATTCAGGGACAGGGGTGATTGGGGCCAACGTCCTGACTTTC. Encoded protein: CASSPHSGTGVIGANVLTF.

This clone has ten or more counts. J is TRBJ2-5 and V is TRBV18; no firm D call. Trimming stripped 3 bases from V and 1 base from J, with 9 bases between. CDR3 length: 14 residues. CDR1 is KGHSH and CDR2 is LQKENI in the germline V gene. In DNA form, the CDR3 reads TGTGCCAGCTCACCTGACATGGTCCAAGAGACCCAGTACTTC. Protein sequence: CASSPDMVQETQYF.

The J gene is TRBJ2-1, the V gene TRBV25-1; tentatively, D is TRBD1 (5 bases). CDR1 is MGHDK, CDR2 SYGVNS, per germline. CDR3 length: 13 amino acids. Trimming pared 4 bases from V and 4 bases from J, leaving 8 bases between. The CDR3 region has the DNA TGTGCCAGCAGTGGCGACAGATACAATGAGCAGTTCTTC. Translating it yields CASSGDRYNEQFF. Filled out from reference TRBV25-1 and TRBJ2-1, the complete variable domain reads EADIYQTPRYLVIGTGKKITLECSQTMGHDKMYWYQQDPGMELHLIHYSYGVNSTEKGDLSSESTVSRIRTEHFPLTLESARPSHTSQYLCASSGDRYNEQFFGPGTRLTVL.

The rearrangement links TRBV6-5 to TRBJ2-7; D is possibly TRBD1 or TRBD2 (5 bases each). Trimming shortened V by 7 bases and J by 6 bases, and 16 bases separated the two germline ends. The CDR3 has 13 residues. CDR1 and CDR2 from the germline V gene are MNHEY and SVGAGI. The chain's CDR3 is CASTQGARGEQYF. As DNA, the CDR3 is TGTGCCAGCACCCAGGGAGCTAGAGGCGAGCAGTACTTC.

In regard to this clone: The sample carries other DNA sequences with the same CDR3. This chain joins TRBV5-4 and TRBJ2-3; D is undetermined. CDR1 is SGHNT, CDR2 YYREEE, per germline (reference sequence). The CDR3 covers 12 residues. V gave up 0 bases and J gave up 4 bases, with 3 bases separating them. CDR3 in amino acids: CASSLGSDTQYF. CDR3 bases: TGTGCCAGCAGCTTGGGTTCAGATACGCAGTATTTT.